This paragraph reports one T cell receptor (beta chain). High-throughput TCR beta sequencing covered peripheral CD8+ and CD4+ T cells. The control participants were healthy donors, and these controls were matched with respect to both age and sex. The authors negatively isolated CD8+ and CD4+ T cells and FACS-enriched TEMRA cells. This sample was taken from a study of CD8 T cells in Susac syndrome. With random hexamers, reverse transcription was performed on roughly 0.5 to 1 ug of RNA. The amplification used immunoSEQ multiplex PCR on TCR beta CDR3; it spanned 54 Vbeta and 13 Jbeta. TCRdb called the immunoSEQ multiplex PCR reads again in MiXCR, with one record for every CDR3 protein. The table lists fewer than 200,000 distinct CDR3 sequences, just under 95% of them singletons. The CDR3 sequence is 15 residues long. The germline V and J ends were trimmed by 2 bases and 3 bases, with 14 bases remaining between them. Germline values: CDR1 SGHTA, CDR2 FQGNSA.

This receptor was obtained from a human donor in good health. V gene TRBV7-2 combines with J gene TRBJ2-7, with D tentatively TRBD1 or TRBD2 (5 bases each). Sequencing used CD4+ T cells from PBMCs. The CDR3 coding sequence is TGTGCCAGCAGCTTATACGACCAGGGACGCTACGAGCAGTACTTC. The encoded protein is CASSLYDQGRYEQYF.